What follows is one T cell receptor beta chain and its context. This specimen comes from a study of technical replicates of blood from several donors. Only in-frame clones appear in the TCRdb table, and some are missing; sequencing was by immunoSEQ multiplex PCR. The table has more than 15,000 clones, 82% seen once. The sequence was obtained from a human donor in good health. Some clones in this sample may be carry-over from other donors' samples. The sequenced sample was PBMCs.

This CDR3 is CASERMGGNQPQHF. In DNA form, the CDR3 reads TGTGCCAGTGAAAGAATGGGGGGAAACCAGCCCCAGCATTTT. The V and J genes are TRBV19 and TRBJ1-5, with TRBD1 as a possible D gene (5 bases). The CDR3 contains 14 residues. CDR1 is LNHDA, CDR2 SQIVND, per germline (reference sequence). The V gene lost 8 bases and the J gene lost 7 bases, with 18 bases spanning the gap.